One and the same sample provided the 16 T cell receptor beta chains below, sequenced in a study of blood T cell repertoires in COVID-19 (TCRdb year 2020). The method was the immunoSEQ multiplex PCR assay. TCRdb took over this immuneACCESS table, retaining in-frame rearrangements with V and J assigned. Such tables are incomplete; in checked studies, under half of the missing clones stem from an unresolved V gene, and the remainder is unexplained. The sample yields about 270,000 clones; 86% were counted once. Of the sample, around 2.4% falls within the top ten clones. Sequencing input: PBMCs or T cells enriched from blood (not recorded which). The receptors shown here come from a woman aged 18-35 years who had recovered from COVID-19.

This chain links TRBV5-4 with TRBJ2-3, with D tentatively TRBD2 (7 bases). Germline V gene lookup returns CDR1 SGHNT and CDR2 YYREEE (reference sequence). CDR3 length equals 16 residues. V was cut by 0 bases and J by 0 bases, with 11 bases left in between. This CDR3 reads CASSLEGGTSTDTQYF. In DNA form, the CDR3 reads TGTGCCAGCAGCTTGGAGGGGGGGACTAGCACAGATACGCAGTATTTT. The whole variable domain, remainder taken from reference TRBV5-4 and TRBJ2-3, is ETGVTQSPTHLIKTRGQQVTLRCSSQSGHNTVSWYQQALGQGPQFIFQYYREEENGRGNFPPRFSGLQFPNYSSELNVNALELDDSALYLCASSLEGGTSTDTQYFGPGTRLTVL.

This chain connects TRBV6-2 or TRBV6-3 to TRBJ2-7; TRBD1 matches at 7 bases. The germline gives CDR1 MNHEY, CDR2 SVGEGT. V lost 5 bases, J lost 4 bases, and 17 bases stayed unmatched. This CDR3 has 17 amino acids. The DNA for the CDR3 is TGTGCCAGCAGTGCCGACCTGGGACAGATAACGATGTACGAGCAGTACTTC. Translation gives CASSADLGQITMYEQYF.

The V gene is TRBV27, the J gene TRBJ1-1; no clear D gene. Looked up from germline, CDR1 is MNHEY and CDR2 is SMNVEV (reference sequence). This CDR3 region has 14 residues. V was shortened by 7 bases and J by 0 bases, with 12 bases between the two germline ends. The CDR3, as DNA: TGTGCCAGCACCCCGGGTCCCATGAACACTGAAGCTTTCTTT. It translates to CASTPGPMNTEAFF.

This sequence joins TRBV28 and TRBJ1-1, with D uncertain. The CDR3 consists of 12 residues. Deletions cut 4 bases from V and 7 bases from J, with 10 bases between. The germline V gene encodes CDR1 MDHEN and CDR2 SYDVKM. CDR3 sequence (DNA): TGTGCCAGCAGTTCTAGGCCGATTGAAGCTTTCTTT. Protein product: CASSSRPIEAFF.

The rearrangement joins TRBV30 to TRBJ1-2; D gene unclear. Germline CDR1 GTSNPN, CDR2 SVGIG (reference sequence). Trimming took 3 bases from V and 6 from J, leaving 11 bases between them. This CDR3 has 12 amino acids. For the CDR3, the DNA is TGTGCCTGGAGAGGGTGGAGGGATGGCTACACCTTC. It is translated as CAWRGWRDGYTF. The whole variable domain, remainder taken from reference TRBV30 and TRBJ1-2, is SQTIHQWPATLVQPVGSPLSLECTVEGTSNPNLYWYRQAAGRGLQLLFYSVGIGQISSEVPQNLSASRPQDRQFILSSKKLLLSDSGFYLCAWRGWRDGYTFGSGTRLTVV.

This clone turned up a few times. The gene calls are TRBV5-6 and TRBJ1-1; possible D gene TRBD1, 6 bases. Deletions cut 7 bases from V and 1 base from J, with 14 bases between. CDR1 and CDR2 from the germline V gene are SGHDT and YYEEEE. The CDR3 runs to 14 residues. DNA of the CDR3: TGTGCCAGCTCCCCGCTGGGGGCGAACACTGAAGCTTTCTTT. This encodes CASSPLGANTEAFF.

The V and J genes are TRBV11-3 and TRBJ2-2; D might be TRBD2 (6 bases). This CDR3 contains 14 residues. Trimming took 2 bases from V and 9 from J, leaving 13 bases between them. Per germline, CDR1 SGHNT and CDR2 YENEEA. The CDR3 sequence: CASSLLAGSWELFF. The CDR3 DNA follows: TGTGCCAGCAGCTTACTGGCGGGGTCCTGGGAGCTGTTTTTT.

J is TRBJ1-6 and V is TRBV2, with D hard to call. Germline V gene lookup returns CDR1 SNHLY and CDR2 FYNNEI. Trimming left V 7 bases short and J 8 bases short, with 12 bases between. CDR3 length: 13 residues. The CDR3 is CASKRVGDSPLHF. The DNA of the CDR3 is TGTGCCAGCAAAAGGGTCGGGGATTCACCCCTCCACTTT.

CDR3 nucleotides: TGTGCCAGCAGCTTAACGGTCGGGACAGGGGCCACTGAAGCTTTCTTT. Its protein is CASSLTVGTGATEAFF. The genes are TRBV7-9 and TRBJ1-1; 10 bases are a match to TRBD1. This CDR3 has 16 amino acids. Germline loops: CDR1 SEHNR, CDR2 FQNEAQ (reference sequence). J gave up 4 bases and V 2 bases, and 7 bases lay outside the gene matches.

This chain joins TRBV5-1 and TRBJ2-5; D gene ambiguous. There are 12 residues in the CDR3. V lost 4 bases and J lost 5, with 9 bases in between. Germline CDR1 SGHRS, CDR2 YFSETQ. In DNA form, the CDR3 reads TGCGCCAGCAGCCCAACCCGGGAGACCCAGTACTTC. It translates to CASSPTRETQYF.

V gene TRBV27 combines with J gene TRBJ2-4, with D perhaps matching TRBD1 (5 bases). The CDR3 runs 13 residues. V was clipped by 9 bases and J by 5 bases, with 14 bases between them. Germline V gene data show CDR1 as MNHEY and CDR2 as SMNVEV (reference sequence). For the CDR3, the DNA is TGTGCCAGTTCGGCAGGGCCCCAAAACATTCAGTACTTC. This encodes CASSAGPQNIQYF.

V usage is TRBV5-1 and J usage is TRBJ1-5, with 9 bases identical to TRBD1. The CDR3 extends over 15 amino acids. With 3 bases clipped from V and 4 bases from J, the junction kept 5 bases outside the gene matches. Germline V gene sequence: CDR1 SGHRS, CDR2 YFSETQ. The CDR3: CASSWTGVLNQPQHF. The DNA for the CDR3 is TGCGCCAGCAGCTGGACAGGGGTTCTTAATCAGCCCCAGCATTTT.

The CDR3 is CASSPYPGQDFYGYTF. In DNA, the CDR3 is TGTGCCAGCAGTCCCTATCCTGGACAGGATTTCTATGGCTACACCTTC. The genes are TRBV27 and TRBJ1-2; 7 bases fit TRBD1. The ends lost 5 bases at V and 4 bases at J; junction bases unmatched: 13. Per germline, CDR1 MNHEY and CDR2 SMNVEV (reference sequence). This CDR3 is built from 16 residues.

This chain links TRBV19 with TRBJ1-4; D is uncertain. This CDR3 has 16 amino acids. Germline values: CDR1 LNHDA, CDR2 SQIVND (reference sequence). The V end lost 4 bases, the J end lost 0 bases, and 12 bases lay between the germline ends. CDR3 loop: CASSTLSDSTNEKLFF. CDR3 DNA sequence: TGTGCCAGTAGTACCCTGAGTGATTCAACTAATGAAAAACTGTTTTTT.

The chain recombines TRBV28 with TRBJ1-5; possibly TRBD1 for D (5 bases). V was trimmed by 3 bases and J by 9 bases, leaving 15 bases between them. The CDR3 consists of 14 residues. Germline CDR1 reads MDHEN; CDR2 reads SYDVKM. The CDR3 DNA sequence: TGTGCCAGCAGTTTCAGGGTCCCTAGTTTGCCCCAGCATTTT. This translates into CASSFRVPSLPQHF.

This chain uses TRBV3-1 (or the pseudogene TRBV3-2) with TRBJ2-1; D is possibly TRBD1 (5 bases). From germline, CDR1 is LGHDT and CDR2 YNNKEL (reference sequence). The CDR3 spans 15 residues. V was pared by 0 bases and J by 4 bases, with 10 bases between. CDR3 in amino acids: CASSQERTFYNEQFF. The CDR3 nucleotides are TGTGCCAGCAGCCAAGAGCGGACATTTTACAATGAGCAGTTCTTC.